The 5 T cell receptor beta chains listed next were all sequenced from one sample in a study of T cells in Graves' hyperthyroidism and ophthalmopathy. TCR beta CDR3 region amplification was performed from RNA transcripts. TCR CDR3 underwent first-round RT-PCR with the HTBI primer set. TCRdb re-called the multiplex PCR reads with MiXCR, one entry per CDR3 protein. The table includes about 660,000 distinct CDR3 sequences, roughly 46% detected once. Material for sequencing was peripheral blood or thyroid tissue (not recorded which). The receptor set was obtained from an adult man with Graves' disease, either hyperthyroidism or ophthalmopathy (not recorded which).

The table lists this clonotype with a few counts. The rearrangement uses TRBV28 and TRBJ1-5, with D possibly being TRBD1 (5 bases). This CDR3 is 14 amino acids long. Germline V lookup: CDR1 MDHEN, CDR2 SYDVKM. Deletions cut 10 bases from V and 3 bases from J, with 16 bases between. Here the CDR3 reads CATSRGNLNQPQHF. CDR3 DNA sequence: TGTGCCACCTCTCGGGGCAATCTCAATCAGCCCCAGCATTTT.

This clonotype occurred many times. This CDR3 is CASTTRYNQPQHF. DNA of the CDR3: TGTGCCAGCACCACACGGTACAATCAGCCCCAGCATTTT. The chain links TRBV11-2 to TRBJ1-5; D gene ambiguous. The germline V gene encodes CDR1 SGHAT and CDR2 FQNNGV. Between the trimmed V and J ends, which lost 7 bases and 3 bases, there was a span of 10 bases. The CDR3 covers 13 residues.

This CDR3 reads CASSLGRSGGYTF. The CDR3, as DNA: TGTGCCAGCAGCTTGGGGAGGAGCGGCGGCTACACCTTC. The chain employs TRBV5-6 and TRBJ1-2; D is undetermined. The ends were cut back, 0 bases at V and 8 bases at J, with 11 bases in the middle. CDR1 SGHDT and CDR2 YYEEEE come from the germline V gene. The CDR3 is made up of 13 amino acids. Supplemented by reference TRBV5-6 and TRBJ1-2, the full variable domain reads DAGVTQSPTHLIKTRGQQVTLRCSPKSGHDTVSWYQQALGQGPQFIFQYYEEEERQRGNFPDRFSGHQFPNYSSELNVNALLLGDSALYLCASSLGRSGGYTFGSGTRLTVV.

The chain couples TRBV20-1 to TRBJ1-2; 7 bases agree with TRBD1. The trim removed 0 bases at V and 0 bases at J, leaving 4 bases unmatched. The CDR3 runs to 15 residues. The germline V gene encodes CDR1 DFQATT and CDR2 SNEGSKA (reference sequence). The DNA for the CDR3 is TGCAGTGCTAGAGAGGGACAGACCTCTAACTATGGCTACACCTTC. It is translated as CSAREGQTSNYGYTF.

This clonotype was counted between two and nine times. V gene TRBV19 combines with J gene TRBJ1-2, with unresolved D. V shed 5 bases and J shed 6 bases, with 16 bases lying between them. This CDR3 has 14 amino acids. Per germline, CDR1 LNHDA and CDR2 SQIVND (reference sequence). CDR3 sequence: CASSYQRTWDGYTF. CDR3 sequence (DNA): TGTGCCAGTAGTTACCAGCGGACCTGGGATGGCTACACCTTC.